The next 12 T cell receptor beta chains were all read from a single sample in a study of beta chain features in type 1 diabetes. Expressed TCRB transcripts were sequenced because the isolated RNA had all been reverse transcribed beforehand. Produced via immunoSEQ multiplex PCR; TCRdb's table is partial and in-frame only. The sample lists some 240,000 clones, 16% occurring once. Study-level results: Shorter TCRB CDR3s, moderately but significantly so, were found in Type 1 diabetes patients in all four CD4+ subsets.

No antigen has been assigned to these receptors. Sequenced: naive CD4+ T cells from blood. The source of these receptors is a man younger than 40 with type 1 diabetes.

The chain uses TRBV4-2 and TRBJ2-7, with TRBD1 identical over 9 bases. The CDR3 consists of 14 residues. CDR1 and CDR2 from the germline V gene are LGHNA and YNFKEQ. V gave up 4 bases and J gave up 12 bases; unmatched junction bases: 13. For the CDR3, the DNA is TGTGCCAGCAGCCGAGGAGGGGACAGGGTTGGTTCGTACTTC. Amino acids: CASSRGGDRVGSYF.

The gene calls are TRBV7-2 and TRBJ2-1; 12 bases agree with TRBD1. Germline CDR1 reads SGHTA; CDR2 reads FQGNSA. After removal of 6 bases from V and 12 bases from J, the junction contained 12 bases not matched to a gene. This CDR3 spans 15 amino acids. CDR3 protein: CASSPGTGGTRSQFF. The CDR3 DNA sequence: TGTGCCAGCAGTCCCGGGACAGGGGGCACTCGGTCGCAGTTCTTC.

The gene calls are TRBV4-1 and TRBJ2-7; the match to TRBD2 covers 11 bases. Germline V gene lookup returns CDR1 MGHRA and CDR2 YSYEKL. This CDR3 has 13 residues. V dropped 4 bases and J dropped 9; count of bases not matched to a gene: 5. DNA for the CDR3: TGCGCCAGCAGCCCGGGACTAGCGGTGGTGCAGTACTTC. As protein: CASSPGLAVVQYF.

V usage is TRBV7-2 and J usage is TRBJ2-1, with 11 bases that match TRBD1. The CDR3 extends over 15 amino acids. The V segment lost 4 bases and the J segment 6 bases; nucleotides outside the gene matches: 5. Germline V gene lookup returns CDR1 SGHTA and CDR2 FQGNSA. In nucleotides, the CDR3 is TGTGCCAGCAGCTACACCGGGACAGGGGGCAATGAGCAGTTCTTC. Protein product: CASSYTGTGGNEQFF.

V usage is TRBV5-4 and J usage is TRBJ2-1; tentatively, D is TRBD1 (7 bases). This CDR3 contains 16 residues. V lost 6 bases and J lost 1, with 17 bases in between. The germline gives CDR1 SGHNT, CDR2 YYREEE (reference sequence). CDR3 DNA sequence: TGTGCCAGCAACCAGATGGAGGGGGCTTCCTACAATGAGCAGTTCTTC. Its translation is CASNQMEGASYNEQFF.

This clone occurred a few times. This chain connects TRBV29-1 to TRBJ1-2; D unresolved. This CDR3 has 12 residues. Trimming pared 6 bases from V and 8 bases from J, leaving 16 bases between. Germline CDR1 SQVTM, CDR2 ANQGSEA. The CDR3 coding sequence is TGCAGCGTGTATAGGGTAGATGAGGGCTACACCTTC. Its translation is CSVYRVDEGYTF.

This clone was counted only a few times. The V gene is TRBV15, the J gene TRBJ1-3; D call uncertain. The V gene lost 5 bases and the J gene lost 0 bases, with 5 bases spanning the gap. This CDR3 contains 13 residues. CDR1 and CDR2 from the germline V gene are LNHNV and YYDKDF (reference sequence). CDR3: CATSRGSGNTIYF. The CDR3 DNA follows: TGTGCCACCAGCCGAGGCTCTGGAAACACCATATATTTT. The complete variable domain, with remaining parts taken from reference TRBV15 and TRBJ1-3, reads DAMVIQNPRYQVTQFGKPVTLSCSQTLNHNVMYWYQQKSSQAPKLLFHYYDKDFNNEADTPDNFQSRRPNTSFCFLDIRSPGLGDTAMYLCATSRGSGNTIYFGEGSWLTVV.

V gene TRBV25-1 combines with J gene TRBJ1-2, with TRBD1 identical over 7 bases. The CDR3 extends over 12 amino acids. V shed 6 bases and J 12 bases; nucleotides not matched to a gene: 10. CDR1 and CDR2 (germline): MGHDK, SYGVNS. The CDR3, as DNA: TGTGCCAGCAGAAGTTTCGACAGGGAGAACACCTTC. This gives the protein CASRSFDRENTF.

This clone was picked up a small number of times. The rearrangement uses TRBV18 and TRBJ2-1; D is unresolved. This CDR3 is built from 12 residues. The V and J ends lost 3 bases and 7 bases respectively, with 7 bases between them. From germline, CDR1 is KGHSH and CDR2 LQKENI. In DNA form, the CDR3 reads TGTGCCAGCTCACCTCAGCAAAATGAGCAGTTCTTC. It yields the protein CASSPQQNEQFF.

A few counts support this clone. The chain carries TRBV4-1 and TRBJ2-3; 7 bases match TRBD1. The CDR3 spans 17 residues. V was clipped by 0 bases and J by 2 bases; unmatched bases: 8. CDR1 and CDR2 (germline): MGHRA, YSYEKL. This CDR3 is CASSQDRYGTATDTQYF. In DNA, the CDR3 is TGCGCCAGCAGCCAAGACCGATACGGGACAGCCACAGATACGCAGTATTTT.

This sequence joins TRBV29-1 and TRBJ1-2; no firm D call. V was cut by 6 bases and J by 10 bases, with 15 bases left in between. The CDR3 loop spans 11 amino acids. CDR1 is SQVTM and CDR2 is ANQGSEA in the germline V gene. CDR3 in DNA: TGCAGCGTCTCTGGGAACGGGCCCTACACCTTC. It encodes CSVSGNGPYTF.

J is TRBJ2-2 and V is TRBV29-1; 9 bases map to TRBD1. The germline V gene has CDR1 SQVTM and CDR2 ANQGSEA. With V trimmed by 7 bases and J by 1 base, 4 bases remained unmatched. The CDR3 runs to 14 residues. The CDR3 DNA sequence: TGCAGCGGCTTGGGACAGGGGAACACCGGGGAGCTGTTTTTT. This codes for CSGLGQGNTGELFF.